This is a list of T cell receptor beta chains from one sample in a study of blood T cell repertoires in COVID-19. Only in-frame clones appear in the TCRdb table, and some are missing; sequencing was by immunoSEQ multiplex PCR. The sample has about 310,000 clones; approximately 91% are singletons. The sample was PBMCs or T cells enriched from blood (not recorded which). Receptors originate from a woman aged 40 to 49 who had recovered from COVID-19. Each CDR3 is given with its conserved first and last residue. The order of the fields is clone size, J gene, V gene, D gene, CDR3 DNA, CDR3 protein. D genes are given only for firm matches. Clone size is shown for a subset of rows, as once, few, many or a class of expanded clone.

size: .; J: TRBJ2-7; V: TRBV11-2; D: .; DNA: TGTGCCAGCAGCTTAGATCCGGGGAGGGGGACTATCTATATCTACGAGCAGTACTTC; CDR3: CASSLDPGRGTIYIYEQYF
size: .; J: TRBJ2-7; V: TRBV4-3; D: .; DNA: TGCGCCAGCAGCCAAGATACAGGTTCCTACGAGCAGTACTTC; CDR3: CASSQDTGSYEQYF
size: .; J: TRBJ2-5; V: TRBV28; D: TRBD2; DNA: TGTGCCAGTCAGTCGGGAGGGGCAACCCAAGAGACCCAGTACTTC; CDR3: CASQSGGATQETQYF
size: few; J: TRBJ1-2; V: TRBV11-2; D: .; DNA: TGTGCCAGCAGCCCTACCCGGACTCTAGGCTACACCTTC; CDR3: CASSPTRTLGYTF
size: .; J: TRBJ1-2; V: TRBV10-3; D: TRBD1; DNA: TGTGCCATCAGTGAGTCGGGACAGGGGGCGTACGGCTACACCTTC; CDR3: CAISESGQGAYGYTF
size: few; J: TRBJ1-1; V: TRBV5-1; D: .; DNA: TGCGCCAGCAGCTTGTACGGTAAAGCTGAAGCTTTCTTT; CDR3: CASSLYGKAEAFF
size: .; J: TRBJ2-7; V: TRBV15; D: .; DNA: TGTGCCACCAGCAGAGAAGCCTTCACCTACGAGCAGTACTTC; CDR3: CATSREAFTYEQYF
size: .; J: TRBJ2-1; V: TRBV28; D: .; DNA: TGTGCCAGCAGCCGTATCGATGAGCAGTTCTTC; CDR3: CASSRIDEQFF
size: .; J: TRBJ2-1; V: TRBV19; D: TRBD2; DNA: TGTGCCAGTAGTATGTCGGGCGGACTAGCGGGGTGGGATGAGCAGTTCTTC; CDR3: CASSMSGGLAGWDEQFF
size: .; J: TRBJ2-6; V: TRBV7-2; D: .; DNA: TGTGCCAGCAGCTTAGTAGCGACCTCTTCTGGGGCCAACGTCCTGACTTTC; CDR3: CASSLVATSSGANVLTF
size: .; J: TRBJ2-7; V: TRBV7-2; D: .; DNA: TGTGCCAGCAGTTCTAGTAACCAGGGAAACGAGCAGTACTTC; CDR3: CASSSSNQGNEQYF
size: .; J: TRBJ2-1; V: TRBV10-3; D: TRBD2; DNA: TGTGCCATCAGTGAAGCTGGGAGGGATGAGCAGTTCTTC; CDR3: CAISEAGRDEQFF
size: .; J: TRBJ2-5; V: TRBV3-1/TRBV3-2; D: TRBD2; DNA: TGTGCCAGCAGCCAAGTTGGGCGGGGGGCCCTGCGGGGTGCCCAGTACTTC; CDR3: CASSQVGRGALRGAQYF
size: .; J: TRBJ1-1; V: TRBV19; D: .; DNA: TGTGCCAGTAGTAATGTAGTCACGAACACTGAAGCTTTCTTT; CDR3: CASSNVVTNTEAFF
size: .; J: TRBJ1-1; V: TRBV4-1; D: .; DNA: TGCGCCAGCAGCCACCCCCTGAGTGCGGTGAACACTGAAGCTTTCTTT; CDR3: CASSHPLSAVNTEAFF
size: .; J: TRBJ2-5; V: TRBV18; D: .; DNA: TGTGCCAGCTCACCACTGTACGGCCAAGAGACCCAGTACTTC; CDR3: CASSPLYGQETQYF
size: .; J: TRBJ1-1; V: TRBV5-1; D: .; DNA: TGCGCCAGCAGCTTTACCCTAGGGGGGGACACTGAAGCTTTCTTT; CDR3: CASSFTLGGDTEAFF
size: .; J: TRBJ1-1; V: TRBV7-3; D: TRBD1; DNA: TGTGCCAGCAGCTTAAAAGGTCCCCGGACAGGGCCCGCGAGGACTGAAGCTTTCTTT; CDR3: CASSLKGPRTGPARTEAFF
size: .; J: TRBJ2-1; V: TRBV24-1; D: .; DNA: TGTGCCACCAGTGATTTGCGAACGGACTTTTCCTACAATGAGCAGTTCTTC; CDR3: CATSDLRTDFSYNEQFF
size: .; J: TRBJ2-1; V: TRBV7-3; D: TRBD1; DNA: TGTGCCAGCAGCCGAGACAGGGAAGATGAGCAGTTCTTC; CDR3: CASSRDREDEQFF
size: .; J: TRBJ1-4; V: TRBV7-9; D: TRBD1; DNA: TGTGCCAGCAGCTTGACAGGGTGGCATGAAAAACTGTTTTTT; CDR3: CASSLTGWHEKLFF
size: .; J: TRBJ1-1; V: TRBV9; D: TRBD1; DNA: TGTGCCAGCAGCATTACAGGGGGCCTGTCGAACACTGAAGCTTTCTTT; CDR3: CASSITGGLSNTEAFF
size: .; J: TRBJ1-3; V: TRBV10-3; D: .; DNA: TGTGCCATCACGGAGGGTCCCTTCTCTGGAAACACCATATATTTT; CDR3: CAITEGPFSGNTIYF
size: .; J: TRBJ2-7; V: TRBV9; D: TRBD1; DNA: TGTGCCAGCAGCGAACAGGGGGACCACGAGCAGTACTTC; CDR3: CASSEQGDHEQYF
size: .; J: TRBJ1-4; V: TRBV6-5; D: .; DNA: TGTGCCAGCAGGCAGGGAAGCGCGTATGAAAAACTGTTTTTT; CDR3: CASRQGSAYEKLFF
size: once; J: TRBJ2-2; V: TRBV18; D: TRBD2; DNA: TGTGCCAGCTCACCACAATCAAGCGGGAGTGTTAACGGGGAGCTGTTTTTT; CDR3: CASSPQSSGSVNGELFF
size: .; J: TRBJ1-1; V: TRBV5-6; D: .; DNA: TGTGCCAGCAGGTTACAGGAGAACACTGAAGCTTTCTTT; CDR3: CASRLQENTEAFF
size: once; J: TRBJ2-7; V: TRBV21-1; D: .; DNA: TGTGCCAGCAGCAAACTGGGGACTAGCGGGACCTACGAGCAGTACTTC; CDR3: CASSKLGTSGTYEQYF
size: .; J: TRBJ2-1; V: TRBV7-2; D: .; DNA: TGTGCCAGCAGCCGAGACAGGAGCAATGAGCAGTTCTTC; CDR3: CASSRDRSNEQFF
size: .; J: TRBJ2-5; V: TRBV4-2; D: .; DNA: TGTGCCAGCAGCCAAAGGAGGACAGTGCAAGAGACCCAGTACTTC; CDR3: CASSQRRTVQETQYF
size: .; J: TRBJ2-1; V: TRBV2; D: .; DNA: TGTGCCAGCGCCAACCCGGGGACACGGCAGTTCTTC; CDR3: CASANPGTRQFF
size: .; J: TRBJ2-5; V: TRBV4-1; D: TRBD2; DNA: TGCGCCAGCAGCCAAGATCGTAGGACTAGCGGATTACAAGAGACCCAGTACTTC; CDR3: CASSQDRRTSGLQETQYF
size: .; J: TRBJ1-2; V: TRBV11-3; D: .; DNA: TGTGCCAGCAGCTCCCGTCGGTGGTATGGCTACACCTTC; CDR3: CASSSRRWYGYTF
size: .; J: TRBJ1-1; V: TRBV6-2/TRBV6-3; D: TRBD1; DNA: TGTGCCAGCAGTCCACAGGGGTGGTCTGAAGCTTTCTTT; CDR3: CASSPQGWSEAFF
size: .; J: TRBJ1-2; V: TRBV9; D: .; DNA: TGTGCCAGCAGCCCGGGAGACCTCAATGGCTACACCTTC; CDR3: CASSPGDLNGYTF
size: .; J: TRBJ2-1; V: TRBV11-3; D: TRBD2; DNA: TGTGCCAGCAGCCCGTCCAGCGGGAGAGGAAAAAATGAGCAGTTCTTC; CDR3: CASSPSSGRGKNEQFF
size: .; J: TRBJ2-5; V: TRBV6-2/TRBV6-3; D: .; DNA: TGTGCCAGCAGTTTCCATGGGCCGGGGGAGACCCAGTACTTC; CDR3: CASSFHGPGETQYF
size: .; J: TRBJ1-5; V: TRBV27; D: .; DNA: TGTGCCAGAAATATTTATAGCAATCAGCCCCAGCATTTT; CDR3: CARNIYSNQPQHF
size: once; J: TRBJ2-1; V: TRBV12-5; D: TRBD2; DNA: TGTGCTAGTGGCCGAATAGCGGGGGGGCTTGGTGAGCAGTTCTTC; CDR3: CASGRIAGGLGEQFF
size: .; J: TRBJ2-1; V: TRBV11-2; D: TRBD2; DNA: TGTGCCAGCAGCCGCGGGAGCTCCTACAATGAGCAGTTCTTC; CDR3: CASSRGSSYNEQFF
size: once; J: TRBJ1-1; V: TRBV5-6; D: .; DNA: TGTGCCAGCAGCTTGTCTCAGGGCTGGACTGAAGCTTTCTTT; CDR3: CASSLSQGWTEAFF
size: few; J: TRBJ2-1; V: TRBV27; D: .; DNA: TGTGCCAGCAGCCCGCGCCAAACGGTCAATGAGCAGTTCTTC; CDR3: CASSPRQTVNEQFF
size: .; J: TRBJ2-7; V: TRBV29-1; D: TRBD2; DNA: TGCAGCGTTGACGGGGGGGCGGGCGACGAGCAGTACTTC; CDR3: CSVDGGAGDEQYF
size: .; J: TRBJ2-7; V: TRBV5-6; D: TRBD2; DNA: TGTGCCAGCAGTCTCGGGGTAGCGGGGGCCCACTACGAGCAGTACTTC; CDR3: CASSLGVAGAHYEQYF
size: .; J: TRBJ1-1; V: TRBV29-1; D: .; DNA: TGCAGCGTTCGCACCGGGGGAAACACTGAAGCTTTCTTT; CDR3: CSVRTGGNTEAFF
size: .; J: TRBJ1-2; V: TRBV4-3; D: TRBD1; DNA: TGCGCCAGCAGCCAAGCACTCCAGGGGGACTATGGCTACACCTTC; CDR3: CASSQALQGDYGYTF
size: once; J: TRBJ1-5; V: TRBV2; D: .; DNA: TGTGCCAGCAGTGTCGAGTCGGGTCAGCCCCAGCATTTT; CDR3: CASSVESGQPQHF
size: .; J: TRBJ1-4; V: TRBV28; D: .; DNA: TGTGCCAGCAGTTTACAAGCAGGGGTTGAAAAACTGTTTTTT; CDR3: CASSLQAGVEKLFF
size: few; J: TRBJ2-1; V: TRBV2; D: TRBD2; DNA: TGTGCCAGCGAGCGGGAGCTGGGGAACAATGAGCAGTTCTTC; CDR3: CASERELGNNEQFF
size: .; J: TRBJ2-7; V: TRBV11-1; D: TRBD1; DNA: TGTGCCAGCAGCGCTAGACAGGGGGCGCGCGAGCAGTACTTC; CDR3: CASSARQGAREQYF
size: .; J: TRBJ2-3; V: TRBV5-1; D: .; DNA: TGCGCCAGCAGCTTCCGATCGGGCACAGATACGCAGTATTTT; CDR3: CASSFRSGTDTQYF
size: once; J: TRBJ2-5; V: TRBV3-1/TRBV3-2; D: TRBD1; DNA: TGTGCCAGCAGCCCTCGTGGCAGGGGGCTAGAAGAGACCCAGTACTTC; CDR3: CASSPRGRGLEETQYF
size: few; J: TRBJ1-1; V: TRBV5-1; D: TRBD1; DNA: TGCGCCAGCAGCTCCCTAAGACAGGGCGGGAACACTGAAGCTTTCTTT; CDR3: CASSSLRQGGNTEAFF
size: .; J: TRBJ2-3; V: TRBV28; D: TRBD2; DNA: TGTGCCAGCAGTCCAACTAGCGGGGGTTCTAGCACAGATACGCAGTATTTT; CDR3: CASSPTSGGSSTDTQYF
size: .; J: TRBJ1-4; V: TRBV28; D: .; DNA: TGTGCCAGCAAAGGGGGTAATGAAAAACTGTTTTTT; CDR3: CASKGGNEKLFF
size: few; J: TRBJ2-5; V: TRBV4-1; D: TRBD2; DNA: TGCGCCAGCAGCCAAAAGACTAGCAGGGCCCAGTACTTC; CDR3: CASSQKTSRAQYF
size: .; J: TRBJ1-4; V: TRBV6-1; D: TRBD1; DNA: TGTGCCAGCAGCTACAGGGGGGCTAATGAAAAACTGTTTTTT; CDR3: CASSYRGANEKLFF
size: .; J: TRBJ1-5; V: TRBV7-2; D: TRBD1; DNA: TGTGCCAGCAGCCGGGACAGGGGGCTTCAGCCCCAGCATTTT; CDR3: CASSRDRGLQPQHF
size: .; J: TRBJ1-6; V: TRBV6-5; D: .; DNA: TGTGCCAGCAGAAGATGGGACACCCAGAATTCACCCCTCCACTTT; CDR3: CASRRWDTQNSPLHF
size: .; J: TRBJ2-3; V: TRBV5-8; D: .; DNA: TGTGCCAGCAGCCCCTCGGGGGATCCTCCTGGTAGAGATACGCAGTATTTT; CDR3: CASSPSGDPPGRDTQYF